The TCR beta chain under discussion was sequenced for a study of identical twins. Findings of the study overall: Alpha sequences out of frame and shared by twins had excess low generation probability.

This clonotype was seen a few times. Its antigen is undetermined. The V and J ends lost 6 bases and 0 bases respectively, with 11 bases between them. The CDR3 loop spans 14 amino acids. MiXCR was run by TCRdb on the 5' RACE reads, yielding one entry per CDR3 protein. Of some 790,000 distinct CDR3 sequences detected, 15% to 20% appear once; the ten largest clones hold roughly 13%. The sample was also reused in another study, on T cells expressing NK-cell markers. This second study says: The TCR beta repertoires originated in sorted CD3+CD56+NKG2C+, CD3+CD56+NKG2C- and CD3+CD56-NKG2C+ T cells. An anti-gamma-delta TCR antibody was added in several experiments. It restricted sorting to alpha-beta TCR-expressing T cells. Where a handful of donors were concerned, these clonotypes also led the CD3+CD56-NKG2C+ fraction.

The sample taken for sequencing was PBMCs. This sequence joins TRBV12-3 or TRBV12-4 and TRBJ2-5; perhaps TRBD1 as D (5 bases). The TCR comes from a woman younger than 30 in good health. CDR3 sequence (DNA): TGTGCCAGCAGGACAGATGGGTACCAAGAGACCCAGTACTTC. Amino acid sequence: CASRTDGYQETQYF.